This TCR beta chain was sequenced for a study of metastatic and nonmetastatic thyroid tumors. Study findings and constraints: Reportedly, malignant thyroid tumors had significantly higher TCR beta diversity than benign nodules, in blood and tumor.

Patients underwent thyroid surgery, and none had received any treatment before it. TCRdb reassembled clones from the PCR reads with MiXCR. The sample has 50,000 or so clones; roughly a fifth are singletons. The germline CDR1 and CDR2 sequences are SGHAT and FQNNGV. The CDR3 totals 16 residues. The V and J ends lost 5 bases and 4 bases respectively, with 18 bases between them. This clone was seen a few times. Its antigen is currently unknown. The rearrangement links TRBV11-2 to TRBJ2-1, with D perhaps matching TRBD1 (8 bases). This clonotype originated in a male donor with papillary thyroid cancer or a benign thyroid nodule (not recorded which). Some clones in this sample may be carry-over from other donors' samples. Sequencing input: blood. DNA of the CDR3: TGTGCCAGCAGCCCAGGGGGGGACAGGAGATACAATGAGCAGTTCTTC. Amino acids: CASSPGGDRRYNEQFF.